One and the same sample provided the 18 T cell receptor beta chains below, sequenced in a study of cytomegalovirus exposure and HLA in healthy donors. PCR involved 60 Vbeta and 13 Jbeta primers. Assay: immunoSEQ multiplex PCR; the TCRdb copy retains only in-frame clones and omits some. The data contain about 230,000 clones, about three quarters of them singletons. The sequenced sample consisted of PBMCs. These receptors all come from a boy between 10 and 17 years old in good health and CMV-seronegative.

The V call is TRBV2, the J call TRBJ1-2, with a tentative D call TRBD1 (5 bases). V was pared by 10 bases and J by 6 bases, with 9 bases between. There are 10 residues in the CDR3. CDR1 SNHLY and CDR2 FYNNEI come from the germline V gene. Here the CDR3 reads CATGSNGYTF. The CDR3 DNA sequence: TGTGCCACAGGGTCGAATGGCTACACCTTC. The entire variable domain, with the rest obtained from reference TRBV2 and TRBJ1-2, is as follows: EPEVTQTPSHQVTQMGQEVILRCVPISNHLYFYWYRQILGQKVEFLVSFYNNEISEKSEIFDDQFSVERPDGSNFTLKIRSTKLEDSAMYFCATGSNGYTFGSGTRLTVV.

The rearrangement uses TRBV2 and TRBJ2-5; the match to TRBD2 covers 9 bases. The CDR3 has 13 residues. Trimming took 8 bases from V and 5 from J; bases not matched to a gene: 6. Germline values: CDR1 SNHLY, CDR2 FYNNEI. The CDR3 sequence is CASAGGPWETQYF. Here the CDR3 DNA reads TGTGCCAGCGCGGGGGGGCCCTGGGAGACCCAGTACTTC.

In this sample, this clone turned up a few times. This rearrangement joins TRBV28 to TRBJ2-1; 11 nucleotides line up with TRBD2. The germline V gene has CDR1 MDHEN and CDR2 SYDVKM. V was pared by 4 bases and J by 4 bases, with 9 bases of the junction left unmatched. The CDR3 totals 17 residues. The CDR3 coding sequence is TGTGCCAGCAGTTCCCGACCGGGACTAGCGGAATACAATGAGCAGTTCTTC. This translates into CASSSRPGLAEYNEQFF.

This clone was seen only a few times. The V and J genes are TRBV5-4 and TRBJ1-6, with 12 bases matching TRBD1. CDR3 length: 16 amino acids. Germline trimming cut 0 bases from V and 8 bases from J; bases unmatched to any gene: 3. Germline V gene sequence: CDR1 SGHNT, CDR2 YYREEE (reference sequence). In DNA, the CDR3 is TGTGCCAGCAGCTTGGACGGGACAGGGGGCGATTCACCCCTCCACTTT. As protein: CASSLDGTGGDSPLHF.

The chain carries TRBV5-4 and TRBJ1-1; 8 nucleotides agree with TRBD1. J was trimmed by 0 bases and V by 0 bases; bases with no gene match: 4. The CDR3 totals 16 residues. The germline gives CDR1 SGHNT, CDR2 YYREEE (reference sequence). CDR3 region: CASSLGWTGMNTEAFF. CDR3 coding DNA: TGTGCCAGCAGCTTGGGTTGGACAGGGATGAACACTGAAGCTTTCTTT.

The chain links TRBV9 to TRBJ2-2, with 9 bases that match TRBD2. CDR3 size: 17 residues. Germline trimming cut 4 bases from V and 1 base from J; bases unmatched to any gene: 8. In germline, CDR1 is SGDLS, CDR2 YYNGEE. CDR3 protein: CASSISGGQMNTGELFF. The CDR3 bases are TGTGCCAGCAGCATTAGCGGGGGACAAATGAACACCGGGGAGCTGTTTTTT.

The chain combines TRBV29-1 with TRBJ1-1; 8 bases align to TRBD1. Trimming took 0 bases from V and 4 from J; bases not matched to a gene: 1. Germline V gene lookup returns CDR1 SQVTM and CDR2 ANQGSEA. This CDR3 comprises 13 residues. This CDR3 is CSVEDRGPTEAFF. The DNA of the CDR3 is TGCAGCGTTGAAGACAGGGGGCCCACTGAAGCTTTCTTT.

The chain joins TRBV5-4 to TRBJ2-7; TRBD1 might be the D (6 bases). Trimming removed 3 bases at V and 3 bases at J, with 13 bases between. The CDR3 has 14 residues. Germline V lookup: CDR1 SGHNT, CDR2 YYREEE (reference sequence). CDR3 bases: TGTGCCAGCAGCTCCCGGGACACCCACTACGAGCAGTACTTC. The encoded protein is CASSSRDTHYEQYF.

The chain employs TRBV6-1 and TRBJ1-4, with D unresolved. Germline CDR1 reads MNHNS; CDR2 reads SASEGT. Between the trimmed V and J ends, which lost 4 bases and 6 bases, there was a span of 18 bases. The CDR3 totals 16 residues. The CDR3 protein is CASSARLGGGDEKLFF. In DNA, the CDR3 is TGTGCCAGCAGTGCCAGACTTGGAGGAGGCGATGAAAAACTGTTTTTT.

In its sample, this clone was seen a few times. The chain is built from TRBV30 and TRBJ2-3; possibly TRBD1 for D (6 bases). Trimming shortened V by 2 bases and J by 3 bases, and 12 bases separated the two germline ends. The CDR3 has 14 amino acids. The germline V gene encodes CDR1 GTSNPN and CDR2 SVGIG (reference sequence). DNA of the CDR3: TGTGCCTGGAGTCTCCAGGGGACAACAGATACGCAGTATTTT. It codes for CAWSLQGTTDTQYF. The full variable domain, with the rest looked up from reference TRBV30 and TRBJ2-3, is SQTIHQWPATLVQPVGSPLSLECTVEGTSNPNLYWYRQAAGRGLQLLFYSVGIGQISSEVPQNLSASRPQDRQFILSSKKLLLSDSGFYLCAWSLQGTTDTQYFGPGTRLTVL.

This chain connects TRBV5-4 to TRBJ1-2; 7 positions match TRBD1. CDR1 and CDR2 from the germline V gene are SGHNT and YYREEE (reference sequence). The CDR3 is made up of 13 amino acids. The trim removed 5 bases at V and 4 bases at J, leaving 5 bases unmatched. The CDR3 coding sequence is TGTGCCAGCAGACAGGGGACAAGCTATGGCTACACCTTC. It translates to CASRQGTSYGYTF.

This rearrangement joins TRBV9 to TRBJ1-2; D may be TRBD1 (6 bases). V lost 3 bases and J 8 bases, leaving 20 bases between the germline ends. Germline V lookup: CDR1 SGDLS, CDR2 YYNGEE. This CDR3 spans 15 amino acids. The CDR3 DNA reads TGTGCCAGCAGCGCCCCTCTAGGGGGGGGGCGAGGCTACACCTTC. This gives the protein CASSAPLGGGRGYTF.

The J gene is TRBJ1-3, the V gene TRBV6-5; TRBD1 agrees at 7 bases. The junction had 4 bases not matched to a gene; V was cut back by 6 bases and J by 2 bases. The CDR3 is made up of 14 amino acids. The germline gives CDR1 MNHEY, CDR2 SVGAGI. Written as DNA, the CDR3 is TGTGCCAGCAGCCTCAGGGGGACTGGAAACACCATATATTTT. It encodes CASSLRGTGNTIYF.

The chain uses TRBV11-2 and TRBJ2-1, with 9 bases lining up with TRBD2. The CDR3 sequence is 14 residues long. Germline-derived CDR1 and CDR2 are SGHAT and FQNNGV. The J segment lost 8 bases and the V segment lost 1 base, leaving 3 bases of the junction unmatched. Here the CDR3 reads CASSLVAGVDEQFF. The CDR3 DNA sequence: TGTGCCAGCAGCTTAGTAGCGGGAGTAGATGAGCAGTTCTTC.

J is TRBJ2-7 and V is TRBV5-1; 9 bases are a match to TRBD2. V gave up 4 bases and J gave up 0 bases; unmatched junction bases: 8. The CDR3 runs 16 residues. Germline CDR1 is SGHRS and CDR2 is YFSETQ. CDR3 nucleotide sequence: TGCGCCAGCAGCCGACAACCGACTAGCGGCTCCTACGAGCAGTACTTC. Residues: CASSRQPTSGSYEQYF.

The chain uses TRBV5-1 and TRBJ1-1, with TRBD1 as a possible D gene (6 bases). In germline, CDR1 is SGHRS, CDR2 YFSETQ. V was clipped by 2 bases and J by 6 bases, with 26 bases between them. The CDR3 totals 18 residues. CDR3 region: CASSLWTDLLGTRPEAFF. The CDR3 coding sequence is TGCGCCAGCAGCTTATGGACAGACCTATTAGGAACGAGGCCTGAAGCTTTCTTT.

This clone was observed a handful of times. This sequence joins TRBV30 and TRBJ1-1, with D maybe TRBD1 (5 bases). The ends were cut back, 0 bases at V and 2 bases at J, with 13 bases in the middle. Looked up from germline, CDR1 is GTSNPN and CDR2 is SVGIG (reference sequence). This CDR3 comprises 15 residues. CDR3 DNA: TGTGCCTGGAGTGTAGAGGCCAGGGATAACACTGAAGCTTTCTTT. It yields the protein CAWSVEARDNTEAFF.

The chain has TRBV7-2 and TRBJ1-2; D might be TRBD1 (6 bases). CDR1 is SGHTA, CDR2 FQGNSA, per germline. This CDR3 comprises 15 residues. The V and J ends lost 5 bases and 4 bases respectively, with 17 bases between them. CDR3: CASSLGGRESYGYTF. DNA of the CDR3: TGTGCCAGCAGCCTTGGGGGCAGGGAGTCCTATGGCTACACCTTC.